This section outlines one TCR beta chain sequence together with its context. Methods used by the authors: Estimation of nucleated cell counts was performed using reference gene primer amplification. Assay used: immunoSEQ multiplex PCR; TCRdb lists only in-frame clones, some missing. V and J calls plus clone size are reproduced from that table; the DNA served to infer D and trimming. The sample includes more than 95,000 clones, about nine tenths of them seen just once. This entry comes from a study of blood T cell repertoires in COVID-19. Study in general: Nucleic acid was either cDNA or gDNA, and it came from T cells, B-cell-depleted T cells, or PBMCs.

The CDR3 consists of 13 residues. Germline V gives CDR1 MNHNY, CDR2 SVGAGI (reference sequence). Trimming removed 4 bases at V and 6 bases at J, with 9 bases between. J is TRBJ1-4 and V is TRBV6-6; D gene ambiguous. The TCR originated in a human donor with active COVID-19. The donor label of this sample is uncertain. Sequences were obtained from peripheral blood. CDR3 protein: CASSSSADEKLFF. The CDR3 DNA follows: TGTGCCAGCAGTTCCTCGGCTGATGAAAAACTGTTTTTT.